This T cell receptor (beta chain) derives from a study of T cell repertoires in cytomegalovirus infection. Across the study: Public TCR beta signature analysis indicated the presence of both CMV infection and matching HLA type.

Germline values: CDR1 DFQATT, CDR2 SNEGSKA (reference sequence). This CDR3 is 16 amino acids long. The V end was cut by 0 bases, the J end by 1 base, with 15 bases between. On this clonotype itself: Its antigen is currently unknown.

TCRdb processed the reads anew with MiXCR; each CDR3 protein has one entry. This table has over 90,000 distinct CDR3 sequences, 15% to 20% appearing once. Overall study results and limits: Carriers of CMV plus the relevant HLA were identified by cumulative public TCR beta family frequency. The ex vivo response showed dominance by HLA-C-restricted CMV-specific TCR beta clonotypes.

Sequenced input: PBMCs. The sequence was collected from a human donor in good health (CMV status not recorded). Some clones in this sample may be carry-over from other donors' samples. The chain has TRBV20-1 and TRBJ1-1; D is ambiguous. This CDR3 is CSARDRLGYRNTEAFF. The CDR3 coding sequence is TGCAGTGCTAGAGATCGCTTGGGGTACAGGAACACTGAAGCTTTCTTT.